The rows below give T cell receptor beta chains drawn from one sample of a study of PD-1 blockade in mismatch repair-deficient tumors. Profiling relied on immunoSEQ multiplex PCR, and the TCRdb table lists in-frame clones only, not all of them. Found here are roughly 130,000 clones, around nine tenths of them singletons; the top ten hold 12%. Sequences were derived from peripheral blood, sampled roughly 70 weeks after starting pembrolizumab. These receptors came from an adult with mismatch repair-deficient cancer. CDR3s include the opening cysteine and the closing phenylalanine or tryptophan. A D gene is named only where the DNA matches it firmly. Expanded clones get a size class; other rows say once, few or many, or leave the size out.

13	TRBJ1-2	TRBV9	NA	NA	TGTGCCAGCAGCGGACCAAACCAGGGGCCAGACACCTTC	CASSGPNQGPDTF
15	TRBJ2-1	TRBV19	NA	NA	TGTGCCAGTAGTATCGCCTCCACGCAATACAATGAGCAGTTCTTC	CASSIASTQYNEQFF
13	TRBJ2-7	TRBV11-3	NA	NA	TGTGCCAGCAGCTCCCGACTTGGCTACGAGCAGTACTTC	CASSSRLGYEQYF
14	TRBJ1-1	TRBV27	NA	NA	TGTGCCAGCAGTTTAAGTGTACAGAACACTGAAGCTTTCTTT	CASSLSVQNTEAFF
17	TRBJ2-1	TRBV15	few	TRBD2	TGTGCCACCAGCGCCCGAGCAGAGCTAGCGGGGGGAAATGAGCAGTTCTTC	CATSARAELAGGNEQFF
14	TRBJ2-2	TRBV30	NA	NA	TGTGCCTCTAAATGGATAAGGGGCACCGGGGAGCTGTTTTTT	CASKWIRGTGELFF
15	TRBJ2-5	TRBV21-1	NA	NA	TGTGCCAGCAGCGGGAGGACAGGGGCCGGGGAGACCCAGTACTTC	CASSGRTGAGETQYF
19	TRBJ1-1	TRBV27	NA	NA	TGTGCCAGCACCCCCCAATACTCGGGTTGGTTAAGGGGGAACACTGAAGCTTTCTTT	CASTPQYSGWLRGNTEAFF
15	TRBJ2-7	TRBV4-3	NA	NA	TGCGCCAGCAGCCAAGAATTCTTAGCCGGCTACGAGCAGTACTTC	CASSQEFLAGYEQYF
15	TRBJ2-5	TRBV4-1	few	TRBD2	TGCGCCAGCAGCCAGGGACTAGCGGAACAAGAGACCCAGTACTTC	CASSQGLAEQETQYF
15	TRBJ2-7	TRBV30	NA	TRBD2	TGTGCCTGGAGCCGACTAGCGGGAGCTACCTACGAGCAGTACTTC	CAWSRLAGATYEQYF
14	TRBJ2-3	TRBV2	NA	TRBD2	TGTGCCAGCCATCTAGCGGCAAGCACAGATACGCAGTATTTT	CASHLAASTDTQYF
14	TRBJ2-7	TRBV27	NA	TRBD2	TGTGCCAGCAGTTCTAGCGGGAGTCTCAACGAGCAGTACTTC	CASSSSGSLNEQYF
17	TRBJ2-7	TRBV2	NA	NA	TGTGCCAGCAGTTCGTCTTTCGGGCTAGCTGATACCTACGAGCAGTACTTC	CASSSSFGLADTYEQYF
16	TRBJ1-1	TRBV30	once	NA	TGTGCCTGGAGTAACTTAGCGGAGACCTGGTCCACTGAAGCTTTCTTT	CAWSNLAETWSTEAFF
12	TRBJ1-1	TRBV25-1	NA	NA	TGTGCCAGCAGTGACCGACGCTCTGAAGCTTTCTTT	CASSDRRSEAFF
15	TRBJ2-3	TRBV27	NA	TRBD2	TGTGCCAGCAGTCCCCGCCGGACTAGCTACGATACGCAGTATTTT	CASSPRRTSYDTQYF
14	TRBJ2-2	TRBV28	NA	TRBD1	TGTGCCAGCAGTTTTACAGGGGGCTCCGGGGAGCTGTTTTTT	CASSFTGGSGELFF
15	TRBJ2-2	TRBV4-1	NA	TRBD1	TGCGCCAGCAGCCCTAGACAGGGATCCACCGGGGAGCTGTTTTTT	CASSPRQGSTGELFF
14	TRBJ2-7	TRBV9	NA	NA	TGTGCCAGCAGCCCTCGAGGAACGGCTTACGAGCAGTACTTC	CASSPRGTAYEQYF
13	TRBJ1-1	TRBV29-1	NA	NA	TGCAGCGCCGTGGCAGGGGATGGCACTGAAGCTTTCTTT	CSAVAGDGTEAFF
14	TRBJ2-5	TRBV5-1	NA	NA	TGCGCCAGCAGCTTGCGGGACGGATCAGAGACCCAGTACTTC	CASSLRDGSETQYF
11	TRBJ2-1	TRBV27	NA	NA	TGTGCCAGCAGCCTCTACAATGAGCAGTTCTTC	CASSLYNEQFF
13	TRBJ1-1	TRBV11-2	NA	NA	TGTGCCAGCAGCTTAACACTCAACACTGAAGCTTTCTTT	CASSLTLNTEAFF